The clone carrying this T cell receptor beta chain was found many times. As yet, its antigen is unknown. The CDR3 totals 14 residues. The V and J ends lost 1 base and 1 base respectively, with 8 bases between them. In germline, CDR1 is SGHRS, CDR2 YFSETQ. The data belong to a study of CD8 T cells in ankylosing spondylitis. TCRdb called the 5' RACE reads again in MiXCR, with one record for every CDR3 protein. The data show 200,000 or so distinct CDR3 sequences, 15% to 20% seen once. Points from the study as a whole: Matched ankylosing spondylitis synovial fluid reportedly showed significant enrichment of disease-linked clones. In reactive arthritis synovial fluid and blood, some motif variants had been reported before. A motif in TCR beta, a set of several highly homologous variants, appeared characteristic of ankylosing spondylitis blood. Relatively rare in peripheral blood, disease-linked clones were also CD8+.

Sequenced: blood, either unsorted or a sorted T cell fraction (not recorded which). This chain connects TRBV5-1 to TRBJ1-1; D unclear. This receptor was taken from a male donor aged 10 to 30 with ankylosing spondylitis or in good health (not recorded which). DNA for the CDR3: TGCGCCAGCAGCTTGATGTCGGGGAACACTGAAGCTTTCTTT. This encodes CASSLMSGNTEAFF.